These 18 T cell receptor beta chains came from one sample sequenced in a study of regulatory T cells in long-lasting Graves disease. Time point in this sample: newly diagnosed GD, antithyroid drugs for less than 3 months. Construction of the TCR library relied on RNA isolated from PBMCs. For TCR beta, libraries came from iRepertoire HTBI primers and Arm-PCR of CDR3 regions. TCRdb re-analysed the multiplex PCR reads in MiXCR, keeping a single row per CDR3 protein. Here the sample spans approximately 230,000 distinct CDR3 sequences, 15% to 20% being singletons. Material: peripheral blood mononuclear cells (PBMCs), obtained at new diagnosis, from a patient treated with antithyroid drugs. All receptors derive from a female donor with Graves disease.

Many counts were recorded for this clonotype. The junction shows a germline mismatch at one end, possibly a read error. The J gene is TRBJ2-1, the V gene TRBV5-1; D remains ambiguous. From germline, CDR1 is SGHRS and CDR2 YFSETQ. The CDR3 has 14 residues. The DNA of the CDR3 is TGCACCAGCAGCTTGGAGACGGCCCGTAACTGGCAGTTCTTC. Translating it yields CTSSLETARNWQFF.

This clonotype was counted at least ten times. The CDR3 bases are TGTGCCAGCAGCCTGGGTAACAGGGGATTCTATGGCTACACCTTC. The encoded protein is CASSLGNRGFYGYTF. V is TRBV7-2 and J is TRBJ1-2; TRBD1 matches 7 bases. The CDR3 is made up of 15 amino acids. Germline V gene data show CDR1 as SGHTA and CDR2 as FQGNSA. V gave up 5 bases and J gave up 4 bases; unmatched junction bases: 10.

There are many counts of this clonotype. The CDR3 coding sequence is TGTGCCATCCAGGTCGCAACACACTACGAGCAGTACTTC. Residues: CAIQVATHYEQYF. The chain combines TRBV10-3 with TRBJ2-7; D is undetermined. CDR1 and CDR2 from the germline V gene are ENHRY and SYGVKD. With 8 bases removed from V and 3 bases from J, the gap between germline ends came to 14 bases. This CDR3 is built from 13 residues.

This clonotype was observed once. This likely came from a read error, as a far larger clone is one base away. CDR3 in amino acids: CASSLFGDTKLF. The DNA of the CDR3 is TGTGCCAGCAGCTTATTCGGGGATACGAAGCTCTTC. The chain carries TRBV11-1 and TRBJ2-1; weak D call: TRBD2 (5 bases). The length of the CDR3 is 12 residues. CDR1 is SGHAT and CDR2 is FQDESV in the germline V gene (reference sequence).

This clonotype was recorded at least ten times. This chain connects TRBV29-1 to TRBJ1-2, with D possibly TRBD1 on 5 matching bases. CDR1 is SQVTM, CDR2 ANQGSEA, per germline. V lost 6 bases, J lost 8 bases, and 13 bases lay in between. The CDR3 runs 11 residues. This chain's CDR3 is CSVGGGEGYTF. The CDR3 DNA sequence: TGCAGCGTGGGGGGGGGGGAAGGCTACACCTTC. Full variable domain (outside the CDR3, taken from reference TRBV29-1 and TRBJ1-2): SAVISQKPSRDICQRGTSLTIQCQVDSQVTMMFWYRQQPGQSLTLIATANQGSEATYESGFVIDKFPISRPNLTFSTLTVSNMSPEDSSIYLCSVGGGEGYTFGSGTRLTVV.

In its sample, this clonotype was seen many times. CDR3 sequence (DNA): TGTGCCAGCAGTGAGGACAGGGGGCTTAACTACGAGCAGTACTTC. It is translated as CASSEDRGLNYEQYF. The rearrangement uses TRBV12-3 or TRBV12-4 and TRBJ2-7, with TRBD1 matching over 11 bases. V lost 5 bases and J lost 3; bases outside the gene matches: 6. The CDR3 is 15 amino acids.

The sample holds many counts of this clonotype. The chain joins TRBV19 to TRBJ2-2, with no clear D. Germline-derived CDR1 and CDR2 are LNHDA and SQIVND (reference sequence). The length of the CDR3 is 14 residues. The V end lost 1 base, the J end lost 6 bases, and 9 bases lay between the germline ends. The DNA for the CDR3 is TGTGCCAGTAGTATAGCCAGCTTCGCCGGGGAGCTGTTTTTT. This gives the protein CASSIASFAGELFF.

This clonotype was detected ten times or more. This chain connects TRBV20-1 to TRBJ2-1; a possible D gene is TRBD2 (5 bases). CDR1 DFQATT and CDR2 SNEGSKA come from the germline V gene (reference sequence). V lost 3 bases, J lost 3 bases, and 12 bases lay in between. The CDR3 is 14 residues long. In nucleotides, the CDR3 is TGCAGTGCTAGGGGTGGGAGAGACTACAATGAGCAGTTCTTC. Translation: CSARGGRDYNEQFF.

This clonotype showed up many times. The rearrangement joins TRBV19 to TRBJ1-2; 7 nucleotides line up with TRBD1. The V and J ends lost 7 bases and 5 bases, in that order; junction bases with no gene match: 7. Germline V gene lookup returns CDR1 LNHDA and CDR2 SQIVND (reference sequence). This CDR3 comprises 13 residues. This CDR3 reads CASNRGTEYGYTF. The CDR3 DNA is TGTGCCAGTAATAGGGGGACAGAGTATGGCTACACCTTC.

The CDR3: CASSQETDTSGEQFF. The CDR3 DNA reads as TGTGCCAGCAGCCAAGAAACAGATACTTCGGGTGAGCAGTTCTTC. This sequence joins TRBV4-2 and TRBJ2-1; no clear D gene. V lost 0 bases and J 9 bases, leaving 15 bases between the germline ends. Germline CDR1 is LGHNA and CDR2 is YNFKEQ. The CDR3 covers 15 residues.

This clonotype was seen many times. The V and J genes are TRBV20-1 and TRBJ2-2, with D perhaps matching TRBD2 (6 bases). Per germline, CDR1 DFQATT and CDR2 SNEGSKA (reference sequence). Trimming took off 6 bases at V and 1 base at J, with 12 bases between the two ends. This CDR3 is 14 amino acids long. The CDR3 region is CSARMRENTGELFF. CDR3 in DNA: TGCAGTGCCCGTATGCGGGAGAACACCGGGGAGCTGTTTTTT.

In this sample, this clonotype turned up many times. V is TRBV12-3 or TRBV12-4 and J is TRBJ1-2; 7 nucleotides match TRBD1. The CDR3 consists of 15 residues. V lost 6 bases, J lost 4 bases, and 11 bases stayed unmatched. CDR3 sequence reads: CASRGNDRAGYGYTF. In DNA, the CDR3 is TGTGCCAGCAGGGGAAATGACAGGGCGGGCTATGGCTACACCTTC.

The V gene is TRBV7-2, the J gene TRBJ2-7, with a weak D call TRBD1 (6 bases). Germline V gene sequence: CDR1 SGHTA, CDR2 FQGNSA. The ends were cut back, 4 bases at V and 0 bases at J, with 10 bases in the middle. The CDR3 loop spans 14 amino acids. Written as DNA, the CDR3 is TGTGCCAGCAGCTCCACACAGGGCTCCTACGAGCAGTACTTC. Encoded protein: CASSSTQGSYEQYF.

This clonotype has ten or more counts. The J gene is TRBJ2-7, the V gene TRBV5-1, with unresolved D. V lost 4 bases and J 3 bases, leaving 14 bases between the germline ends. The germline V gene has CDR1 SGHRS and CDR2 YFSETQ. The CDR3 covers 14 residues. The DNA of the CDR3 is TGCGCCAGCAGCAGGGATTCCAAGGGCTACGAGCAGTACTTC. Protein product: CASSRDSKGYEQYF.

Here the CDR3 reads CASSFPGTSGRETQYF. DNA for the CDR3: TGTGCCAGCAGTTTCCCCGGGACTAGCGGGAGAGAGACCCAGTACTTC. The J gene is TRBJ2-5, the V gene TRBV27; 14 positions agree with TRBD2. This CDR3 has 16 amino acids. V dropped 3 bases and J dropped 4; count of bases not matched to a gene: 4. Germline V gene lookup returns CDR1 MNHEY and CDR2 SMNVEV (reference sequence).

In its sample, this clonotype was seen many times. The genes are TRBV24-1 and TRBJ2-3, with 11 bases matching TRBD2. Trimming removed 0 bases from V and 6 bases from J; junction bases left unmatched: 10. The CDR3 runs to 18 residues. CDR1 and CDR2 from the germline V gene are KGHDR and SFDVKD. Here the CDR3 DNA reads TGTGCCACCAGTGATTTGCAGGGGACTAGCGGAGGGACGGATACGCAGTATTTT. This gives the protein CATSDLQGTSGGTDTQYF.

This clonotype was picked up a small number of times. The V call is TRBV4-2, the J call TRBJ1-4; D is perhaps TRBD1 (5 bases). Deletions cut 5 bases from V and 4 bases from J, with 14 bases between. This CDR3 has 15 amino acids. Per germline, CDR1 LGHNA and CDR2 YNFKEQ. The CDR3 is CASSDSLTDNEKLFF. CDR3 sequence (DNA): TGTGCCAGCAGCGACAGCCTGACCGATAATGAAAAACTGTTTTTT.

The chain carries TRBV10-3 and TRBJ2-5, with TRBD2 matching over 12 bases. J gave up 0 bases and V 3 bases, and 14 bases lay outside the gene matches. The CDR3 sequence is 20 residues long. The germline gives CDR1 ENHRY, CDR2 SYGVKD. The chain's CDR3 is CAISDRPGLAGLVYQETQYF. CDR3 DNA sequence: TGTGCCATCAGTGACCGCCCGGGACTAGCGGGCCTCGTGTACCAAGAGACCCAGTACTTC.